The 17 T cell receptor beta chains listed next were all sequenced from one sample in a study of blood T cell repertoires in COVID-19. This table comes from immunoSEQ multiplex PCR, and its TCRdb copy is limited to in-frame clones, with some not included. The sample consists of roughly 150,000 clones, roughly 90% of them appearing once. Material: peripheral blood. These receptors were taken from a man in his 60s with acute or convalescent COVID-19.

In this sample, this clone turned up a few times. The chain recombines TRBV3-1 (or the pseudogene TRBV3-2) with TRBJ1-1; D possibly corresponds to TRBD1 (5 bases). The V gene's germline CDR1 is LGHDT and CDR2 YNNKEL (reference sequence). With 4 bases removed from V and 4 bases from J, the gap between germline ends came to 16 bases. The CDR3 extends over 15 amino acids. CDR3 loop: CASSLGVGGPTEAFF. CDR3 nucleotide sequence: TGTGCCAGCAGCCTAGGGGTGGGCGGCCCCACTGAAGCTTTCTTT.

CDR3 sequence reads: CSASLSPGTDTQYF. CDR3 sequence (DNA): TGCAGTGCTAGTCTAAGCCCGGGGACAGATACGCAGTATTTT. V gene TRBV20-1 combines with J gene TRBJ2-3, with a possible D match to TRBD2 (5 bases). This CDR3 has 14 residues. Per the germline V gene, CDR1 is DFQATT and CDR2 is SNEGSKA (reference sequence). V lost 3 bases and J 3 bases, leaving 13 bases between the germline ends.

The chain uses TRBV5-1 and TRBJ2-3, with 9 bases identical to TRBD2. Trimming took 1 base from V and 5 from J; bases not matched to a gene: 14. Germline V lookup: CDR1 SGHRS, CDR2 YFSETQ. This CDR3 has 18 residues. The CDR3 nucleotides are TGCGCCAGCAGCTTGTCTCCCACCGCGGGGGGGCGAGGAGATACGCAGTATTTT. Its protein is CASSLSPTAGGRGDTQYF.

This chain links TRBV6-5 with TRBJ2-3; D unclear. The CDR3 spans 14 residues. Germline values: CDR1 MNHEY, CDR2 SVGAGI. V was pared by 2 bases and J by 4 bases, with 10 bases between. CDR3 residues: CASSYRKPADTQYF. For the CDR3, the DNA is TGTGCCAGCAGTTACCGTAAGCCGGCAGATACGCAGTATTTT.

The chain has TRBV6-2 or TRBV6-3 and TRBJ2-3; D remains unclear. Germline values: CDR1 MNHEY, CDR2 SVGEGT. The germline V and J ends were trimmed by 0 bases and 5 bases, with 15 bases remaining between them. The CDR3 is 16 amino acids. In DNA, the CDR3 is TGTGCCAGCAGTTACTCGTTTCGTTACGCTATAGATACGCAGTATTTT. Encoded protein: CASSYSFRYAIDTQYF.

This sequence joins TRBV5-4 and TRBJ2-3; 7 bases map to TRBD2. CDR3 length equals 13 residues. Unmatched junction bases numbered 2, after V lost 3 bases and J lost 4 bases. CDR1 is SGHNT and CDR2 is YYREEE in the germline V gene (reference sequence). CDR3 in amino acids: CASSWGGADTQYF. CDR3 in DNA: TGTGCCAGCAGCTGGGGGGGGGCAGATACGCAGTATTTT. Looking up the rest from reference TRBV5-4 and TRBJ2-3 gives the full variable domain: ETGVTQSPTHLIKTRGQQVTLRCSSQSGHNTVSWYQQALGQGPQFIFQYYREEENGRGNFPPRFSGLQFPNYSSELNVNALELDDSALYLCASSWGGADTQYFGPGTRLTVL.

The V gene is TRBV15, the J gene TRBJ1-1; a weak D match, TRBD1 (5 bases). Germline V gives CDR1 LNHNV, CDR2 YYDKDF (reference sequence). CDR3 length: 14 amino acids. The germline V and J ends were trimmed by 8 bases and 1 base, with 14 bases remaining between them. CDR3 sequence reads: CATQGPRKNTEAFF. The CDR3 region has the DNA TGTGCCACCCAGGGTCCCAGAAAGAACACTGAAGCTTTCTTT.

The V call is TRBV27, the J call TRBJ1-6, with D maybe TRBD1 (6 bases). Germline V CDR1 and CDR2: MNHEY, SMNVEV (reference sequence). The length of the CDR3 is 16 residues. V gave up 1 base and J gave up 7 bases, with 14 bases separating them. The CDR3 DNA reads TGTGCCAGCAGTTTATACGGTCAGGGGTCAAATTCACCCCTCCACTTT. It encodes CASSLYGQGSNSPLHF.

The chain couples TRBV29-1 to TRBJ2-7; the match to TRBD1 covers 11 bases. The CDR3 runs 13 residues. From germline, CDR1 is SQVTM and CDR2 ANQGSEA. V was clipped by 3 bases and J by 6 bases; unmatched bases: 4. DNA of the CDR3: TGCAGCGTTGAGGGACAGGGGGTAAGCGAGCAGTACTTC. Translated, it gives CSVEGQGVSEQYF.

This chain links TRBV20-1 with TRBJ1-5, with 8 bases matching TRBD1. The CDR3 is 16 residues long. Per the germline V gene, CDR1 is DFQATT and CDR2 is SNEGSKA (reference sequence). V lost 3 bases to trimming and J lost 7 bases; unmatched junction nucleotides: 14. CDR3 in amino acids: CSASTRTGKGGQPQHF. In DNA, the CDR3 is TGCAGTGCTAGTACTCGGACAGGGAAGGGAGGGCAGCCCCAGCATTTT.

J is TRBJ2-7 and V is TRBV18; no clear D. V dropped 2 bases and J dropped 2 bases, with 10 bases sitting between them. The CDR3 is 14 residues long. Germline lookup yields CDR1 KGHSH and CDR2 LQKENI. In DNA form, the CDR3 reads TGTGCCAGCTCACCATCTCCAGGCGCCTACGAGCAGTACTTC. Amino acid sequence: CASSPSPGAYEQYF.

The rearrangement joins TRBV11-2 to TRBJ2-1; 9 nucleotides align to TRBD1. The V and J ends lost 4 bases and 4 bases, in that order; junction bases with no gene match: 8. Germline V gene data show CDR1 as SGHAT and CDR2 as FQNNGV. The length of the CDR3 is 16 residues. The CDR3 region is CASSSWTGALYNEQFF. In DNA, the CDR3 is TGTGCCAGCAGCTCTTGGACAGGGGCTCTGTACAATGAGCAGTTCTTC.

The rearrangement joins TRBV27 to TRBJ2-7, with TRBD2 identical over 7 bases. V lost 4 bases and J lost 2; bases outside the gene matches: 2. Germline assignment: CDR1 MNHEY and CDR2 SMNVEV (reference sequence). The CDR3 has 13 amino acids. The CDR3 is CASSSSGPYEQYF. In DNA form, the CDR3 reads TGTGCCAGCAGTTCTAGCGGACCCTACGAGCAGTACTTC.

The chain links TRBV6-1 to TRBJ2-3; D is undetermined. This CDR3 has 14 residues. Between the trimmed V and J ends, which lost 1 base and 4 bases, there was a span of 9 bases. Looked up from germline, CDR1 is MNHNS and CDR2 is SASEGT. The CDR3 nucleotides read TGTGCCAGCAGTGAAGTGCCGTCAGCAGATACGCAGTATTTT. It specifies CASSEVPSADTQYF.

This chain joins TRBV4-1 and TRBJ2-3, with 10 bases matching TRBD2. The ends lost 0 bases at V and 1 base at J; junction bases unmatched: 16. From germline, CDR1 is MGHRA and CDR2 YSYEKL. CDR3 size: 21 residues. CDR3 residues: CASSQDWFSGGAGGGTDTQYF. For the CDR3, the DNA is TGCGCCAGCAGCCAAGATTGGTTCAGCGGGGGGGCTGGGGGTGGCACAGATACGCAGTATTTT.

The V and J genes are TRBV5-1 and TRBJ1-1; no reliable D call. Trimming removed 1 base from V and 0 bases from J, with 4 bases in between. This CDR3 contains 13 residues. CDR1 is SGHRS, CDR2 YFSETQ, per germline. DNA for the CDR3: TGCGCCAGCAGCTTGTCCATGAACACTGAAGCTTTCTTT. This encodes CASSLSMNTEAFF. Combining the CDR3 with reference TRBV5-1 and TRBJ1-1 gives the whole variable domain KAGVTQTPRYLIKTRGQQVTLSCSPISGHRSVSWYQQTPGQGLQFLFEYFSETQRNKGNFPGRFSGRQFSNSRSEMNVSTLELGDSALYLCASSLSMNTEAFFGQGTRLTVV.

The V gene is TRBV4-1, the J gene TRBJ2-3; D gene ambiguous. The CDR3 length is 14 residues. The germline V gene encodes CDR1 MGHRA and CDR2 YSYEKL. Trimming removed 1 base at V and 2 bases at J, with 7 bases between. CDR3: CASSQGGNTDTQYF. CDR3 bases: TGCGCCAGCAGCCAAGGAGGAAACACAGATACGCAGTATTTT.